The clone carrying this T cell receptor beta chain appeared a few times. Its cognate antigen is unknown. The sample comes from a study of T-cell memory formation after mild COVID-19. Study results and caveats: Confirmation was lacking for SARS-CoV-2 specificity of second-wave clones that peaked on day 37. Contracting clones from day 15 to 85 had balanced CD4/CD8; later expanders favoured CD4+. A subset of responding clones appeared in pre-infection memory, suggesting cross-reactive memory joined.

Libraries for TCRalpha and TCRbeta carried sample barcodes and unique molecular identifiers via 5'RACE. TCRdb used MiXCR to reprocess the 5' RACE reads, holding one entry per CDR3 protein. The data show roughly 600,000 distinct CDR3 sequences, approximately 19% seen once. This CDR3 has 18 amino acids. Germline-derived CDR1 and CDR2 are MGHRA and YSYEKL. V shed 2 bases, J shed 4 bases, and the junction held 14 bases outside the gene matches. The gene calls are TRBV4-1 and TRBJ1-5, with TRBD1 identical over 7 bases. The sequenced sample was PBMCs or a T cell subset sorted from them (not recorded which). This TCR was recovered from an adult woman who had mild COVID-19 (a few samples of this study predate the infection). Cell type and time point are not known. The CDR3 sequence is CASSQPPNVGTDNQPQHF. The CDR3 nucleotides read TGCGCCAGCAGCCAACCCCCGAACGTCGGGACAGATAATCAGCCCCAGCATTTT.